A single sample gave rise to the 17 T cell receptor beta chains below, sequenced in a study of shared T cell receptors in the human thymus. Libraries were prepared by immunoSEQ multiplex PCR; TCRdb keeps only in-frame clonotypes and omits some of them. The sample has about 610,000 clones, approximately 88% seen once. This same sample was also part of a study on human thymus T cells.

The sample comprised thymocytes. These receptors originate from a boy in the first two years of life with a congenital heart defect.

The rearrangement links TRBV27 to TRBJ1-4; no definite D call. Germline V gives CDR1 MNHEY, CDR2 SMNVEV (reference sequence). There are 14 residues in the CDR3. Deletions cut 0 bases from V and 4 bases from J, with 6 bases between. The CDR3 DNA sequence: TGTGCCAGCAGTTTATCGCACAGTAATGAAAAACTGTTTTTT. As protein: CASSLSHSNEKLFF.

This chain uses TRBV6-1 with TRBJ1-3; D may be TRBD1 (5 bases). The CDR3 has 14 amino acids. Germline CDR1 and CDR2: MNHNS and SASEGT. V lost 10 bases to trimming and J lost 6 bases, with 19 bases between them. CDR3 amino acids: CATHLSGRENTIYF. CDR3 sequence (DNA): TGTGCCACACACCTATCAGGGCGAGAAAACACCATATATTTT.

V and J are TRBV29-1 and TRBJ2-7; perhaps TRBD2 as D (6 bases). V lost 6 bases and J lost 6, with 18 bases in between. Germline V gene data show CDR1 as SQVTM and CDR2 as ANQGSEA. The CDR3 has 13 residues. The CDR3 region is CSVHPGDSGEQYF. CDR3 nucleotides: TGCAGCGTGCACCCCGGGGACTCGGGCGAGCAGTACTTC.

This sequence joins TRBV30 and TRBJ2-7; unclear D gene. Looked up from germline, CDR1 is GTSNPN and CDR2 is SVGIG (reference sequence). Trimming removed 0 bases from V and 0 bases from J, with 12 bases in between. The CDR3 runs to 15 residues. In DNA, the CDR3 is TGTGCCTGGAGTGTTATAAGCGAGAGCTCCTACGAGCAGTACTTC. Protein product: CAWSVISESSYEQYF.

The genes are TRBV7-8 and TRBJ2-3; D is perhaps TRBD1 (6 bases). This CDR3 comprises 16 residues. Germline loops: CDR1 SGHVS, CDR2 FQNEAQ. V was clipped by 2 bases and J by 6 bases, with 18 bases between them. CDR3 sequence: CASSLRAQGRGDTQYF. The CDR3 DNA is TGTGCCAGCAGCTTAAGGGCGCAGGGGAGAGGGGATACGCAGTATTTT.

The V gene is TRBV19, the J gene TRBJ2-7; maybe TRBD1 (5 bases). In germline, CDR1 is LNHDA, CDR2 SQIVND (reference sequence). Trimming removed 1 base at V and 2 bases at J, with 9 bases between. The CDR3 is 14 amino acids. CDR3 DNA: TGTGCCAGTAGTATAGCAGGGCCTGCCTACGAGCAGTACTTC. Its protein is CASSIAGPAYEQYF.

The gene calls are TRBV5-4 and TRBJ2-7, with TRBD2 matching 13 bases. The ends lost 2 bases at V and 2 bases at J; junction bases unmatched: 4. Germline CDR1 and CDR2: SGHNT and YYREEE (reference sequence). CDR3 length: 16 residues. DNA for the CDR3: TGTGCCAGCAGCTTTCCCGGACTAGCGGGAGCCTACGAGCAGTACTTC. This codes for CASSFPGLAGAYEQYF.

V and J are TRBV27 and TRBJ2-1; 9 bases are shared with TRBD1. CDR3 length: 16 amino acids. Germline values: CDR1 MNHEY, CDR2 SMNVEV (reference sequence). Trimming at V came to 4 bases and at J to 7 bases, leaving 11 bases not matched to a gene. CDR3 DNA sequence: TGTGCCAGCAGTTCTCAACCGGGACAGGGCAGGAATGAGCAGTTCTTC. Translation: CASSSQPGQGRNEQFF.

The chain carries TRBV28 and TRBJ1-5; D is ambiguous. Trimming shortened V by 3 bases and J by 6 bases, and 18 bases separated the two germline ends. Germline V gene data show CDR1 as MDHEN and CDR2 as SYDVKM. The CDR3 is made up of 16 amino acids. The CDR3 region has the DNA TGTGCCAGCAGTTTGTCGGGGATTGGGTATTTTCAGCCCCAGCATTTT. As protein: CASSLSGIGYFQPQHF.

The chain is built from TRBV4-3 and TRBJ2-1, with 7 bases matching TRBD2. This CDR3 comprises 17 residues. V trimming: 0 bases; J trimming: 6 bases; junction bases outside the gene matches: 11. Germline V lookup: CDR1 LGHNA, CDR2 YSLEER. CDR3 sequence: CASSQEKGRDSGNEQFF. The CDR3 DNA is TGCGCCAGCAGCCAAGAAAAAGGGAGGGACTCAGGCAATGAGCAGTTCTTC.

CDR3 protein: CASSQLGLRGNEQFF. CDR3 nucleotides: TGTGCCAGCAGTCAATTGGGACTCCGCGGCAATGAGCAGTTCTTC. V usage is TRBV25-1 and J usage is TRBJ2-1; a weak D match, TRBD2 (6 bases). Trimming left V 5 bases short and J 6 bases short, with 17 bases between. This CDR3 comprises 15 residues. Germline loops: CDR1 MGHDK, CDR2 SYGVNS.

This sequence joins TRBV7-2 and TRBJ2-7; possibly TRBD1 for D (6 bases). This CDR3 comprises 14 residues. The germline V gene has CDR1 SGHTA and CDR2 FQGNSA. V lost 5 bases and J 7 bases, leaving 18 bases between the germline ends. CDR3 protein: CASSPPGHFFEQYF. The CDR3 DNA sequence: TGTGCCAGCAGCCCCCCGGGACACTTCTTTGAGCAGTACTTC.

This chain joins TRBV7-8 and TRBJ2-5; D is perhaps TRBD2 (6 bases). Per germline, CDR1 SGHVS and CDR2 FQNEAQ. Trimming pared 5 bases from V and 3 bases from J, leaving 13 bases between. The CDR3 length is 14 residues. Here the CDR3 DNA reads TGTGCCAGCAGCCAGGGACTGGGCAAAGAGACCCAGTACTTC. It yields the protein CASSQGLGKETQYF. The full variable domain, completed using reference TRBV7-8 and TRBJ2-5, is GAGVSQSPRYKVAKRGQDVALRCDPISGHVSLFWYQQALGQGPEFLTYFQNEAQLDKSGLPSDRFFAERPEGSVSTLKIQRTQQEDSAVYLCASSQGLGKETQYFGPGTRLLVL.

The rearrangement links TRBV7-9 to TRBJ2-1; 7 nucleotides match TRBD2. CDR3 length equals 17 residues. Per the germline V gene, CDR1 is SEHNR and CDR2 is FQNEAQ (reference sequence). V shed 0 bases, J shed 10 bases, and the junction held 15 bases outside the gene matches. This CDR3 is CASSLATAGAGYQEQFF. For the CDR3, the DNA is TGTGCCAGCAGCTTAGCGACGGCGGGAGCGGGGTACCAGGAGCAGTTCTTC.

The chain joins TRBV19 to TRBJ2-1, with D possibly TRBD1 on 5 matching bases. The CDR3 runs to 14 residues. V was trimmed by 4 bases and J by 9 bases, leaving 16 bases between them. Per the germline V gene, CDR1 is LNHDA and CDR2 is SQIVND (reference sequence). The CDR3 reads CASSKGPSVAEQFF. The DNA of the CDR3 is TGTGCCAGTAGTAAGGGGCCCTCCGTTGCTGAGCAGTTCTTC.

CDR3: CASSGTSGISWYEQYF. CDR3 bases: TGTGCCAGCAGTGGGACTAGCGGGATCTCCTGGTACGAGCAGTACTTC. V gene TRBV5-6 combines with J gene TRBJ2-7; 13 bases agree with TRBD2. V lost 5 bases to trimming and J lost 4 bases; unmatched junction nucleotides: 9. The CDR3 covers 16 residues. The V gene's germline CDR1 is SGHDT and CDR2 YYEEEE.

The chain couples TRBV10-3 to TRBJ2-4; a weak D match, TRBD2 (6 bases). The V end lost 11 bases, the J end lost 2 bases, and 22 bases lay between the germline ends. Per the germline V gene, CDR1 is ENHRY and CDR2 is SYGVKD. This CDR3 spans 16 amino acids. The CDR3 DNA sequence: TGTGCCTTCTACACCGCAGGGAGGAGAACCAAAAACATTCAGTACTTC. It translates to CAFYTAGRRTKNIQYF.